Presented here are 2 T cell receptor beta chains from one specimen sequenced in a study of early T cells in non-severe SARS-CoV-2 infection. TCRdb itself ran the 5' RACE reads through MiXCR, one entry per CDR3 protein. Seen here are fewer than 85,000 distinct CDR3 sequences, roughly 12% observed once, and the top ten hold around 12%. Sequenced here: whole blood, sampled at baseline. The origin of the receptors is an adult who was a healthcare worker with PCR-confirmed SARS-CoV-2 infection or an uninfected control (not recorded which).

V is TRBV7-9 and J is TRBJ1-2; 8 bases map to TRBD1. The trim removed 0 bases at V and 8 bases at J, leaving 8 bases unmatched. The germline V gene encodes CDR1 SEHNR and CDR2 FQNEAQ (reference sequence). CDR3 length equals 15 residues. In nucleotides, the CDR3 is TGTGCCAGCAGCTTAGCGGGCTCAGGGGGCGACGGCTACACCTTC. This sequence encodes CASSLAGSGGDGYTF.

This clonotype was observed a few times. The rearrangement uses TRBV12-3 or TRBV12-4 and TRBJ2-7, with D uncertain. The germline V and J ends were trimmed by 3 bases and 6 bases, with 9 bases remaining between them. The CDR3 extends over 12 amino acids. CDR3 in amino acids: CASSFRVAEQYF. The CDR3 bases are TGTGCCAGCAGTTTCCGAGTGGCCGAGCAGTACTTC.